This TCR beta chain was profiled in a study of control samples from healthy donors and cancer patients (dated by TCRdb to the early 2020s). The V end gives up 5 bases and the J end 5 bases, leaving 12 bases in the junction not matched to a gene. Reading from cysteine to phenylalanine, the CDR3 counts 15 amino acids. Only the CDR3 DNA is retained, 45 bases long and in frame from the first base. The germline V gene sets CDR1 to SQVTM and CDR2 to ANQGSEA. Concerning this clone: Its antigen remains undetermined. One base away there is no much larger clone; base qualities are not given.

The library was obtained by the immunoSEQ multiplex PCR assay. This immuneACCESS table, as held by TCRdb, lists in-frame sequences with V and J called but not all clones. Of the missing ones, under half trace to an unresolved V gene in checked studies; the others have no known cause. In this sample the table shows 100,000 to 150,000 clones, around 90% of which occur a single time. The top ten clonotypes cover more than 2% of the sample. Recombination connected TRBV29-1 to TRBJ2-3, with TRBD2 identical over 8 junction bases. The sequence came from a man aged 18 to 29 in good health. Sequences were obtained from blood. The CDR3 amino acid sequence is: CSVSGLAGQGDTQYF. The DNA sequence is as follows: TGCAGCGTTTCAGGACTAGCAGGCCAAGGAGATACGCAGTATTTT.